What follows is one T cell receptor (beta chain) and its context. What it recognizes is unknown. A read error may account for a junction end that differs from germline. PCR employed 60 Vbeta and 13 Jbeta primers. Method: immunoSEQ multiplex PCR; TCRdb's copy keeps in-frame clones and lacks some. The table shows 180,000 or so clones, with roughly four fifths occurring only once. These data originate in a study of cytomegalovirus exposure and HLA in healthy donors. General observations from the study: Analyzed later, association rates of TCRs varied across HLA loci, with DRB1 most and HLA-C fewest.

This CDR3 has 11 amino acids. CDR1 is GTSNPN, CDR2 SVGIG, per germline (reference sequence). The genes are TRBV30 and TRBJ2-7; perhaps TRBD1 as D (8 bases). The TCR was taken from a female donor in good health and CMV-seronegative. The sequenced material came from PBMCs. DNA for the CDR3: TGTGCCTGGACCACAGGGGGGGACAGACACTTC. The encoded protein is CAWTTGGDRHF.